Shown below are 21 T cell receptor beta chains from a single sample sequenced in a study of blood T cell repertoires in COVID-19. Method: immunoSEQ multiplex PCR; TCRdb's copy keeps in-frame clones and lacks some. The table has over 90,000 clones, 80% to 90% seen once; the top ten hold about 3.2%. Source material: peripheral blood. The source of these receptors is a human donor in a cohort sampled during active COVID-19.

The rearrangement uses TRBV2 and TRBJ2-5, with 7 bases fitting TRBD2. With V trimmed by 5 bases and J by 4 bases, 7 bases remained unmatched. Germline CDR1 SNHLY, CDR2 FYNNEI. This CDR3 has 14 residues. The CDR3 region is CASSSVGEGETQYF. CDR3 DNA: TGTGCCAGCAGTTCGGTGGGGGAGGGAGAGACCCAGTACTTC.

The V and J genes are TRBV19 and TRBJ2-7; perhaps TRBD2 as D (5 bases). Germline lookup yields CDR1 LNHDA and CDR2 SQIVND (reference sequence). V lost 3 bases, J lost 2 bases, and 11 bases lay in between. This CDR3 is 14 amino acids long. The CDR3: CASSMGDGTYEQYF. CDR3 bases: TGTGCCAGTAGTATGGGAGACGGGACCTACGAGCAGTACTTC.

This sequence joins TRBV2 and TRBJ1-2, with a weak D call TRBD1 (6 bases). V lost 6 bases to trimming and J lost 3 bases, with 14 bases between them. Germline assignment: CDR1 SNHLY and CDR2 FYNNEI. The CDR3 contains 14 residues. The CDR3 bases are TGTGCCAGCAGGGTGGGGGCAGGAGACTATGGCTACACCTTC. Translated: CASRVGAGDYGYTF.

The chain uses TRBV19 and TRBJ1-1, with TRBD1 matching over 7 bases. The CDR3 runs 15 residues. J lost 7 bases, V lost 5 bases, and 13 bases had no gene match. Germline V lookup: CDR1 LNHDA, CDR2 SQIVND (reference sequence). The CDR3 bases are TGTGCCAGTAGTCTCCAACTGGGACAGACAGTTGAAGCTTTCTTT. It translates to CASSLQLGQTVEAFF.

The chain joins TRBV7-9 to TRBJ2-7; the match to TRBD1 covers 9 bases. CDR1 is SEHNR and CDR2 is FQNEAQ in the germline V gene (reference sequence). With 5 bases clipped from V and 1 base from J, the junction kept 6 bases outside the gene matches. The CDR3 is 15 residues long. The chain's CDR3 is CASSLGDRASYEQYF. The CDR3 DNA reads TGTGCCAGCAGCCTGGGGGACAGGGCGTCCTACGAGCAGTACTTC.

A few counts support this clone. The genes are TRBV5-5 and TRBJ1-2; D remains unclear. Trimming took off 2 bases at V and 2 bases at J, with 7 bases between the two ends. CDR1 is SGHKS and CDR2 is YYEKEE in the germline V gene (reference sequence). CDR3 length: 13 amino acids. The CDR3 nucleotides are TGTGCCAGCAGCTTCTCGGAGAACTATGGCTACACCTTC. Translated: CASSFSENYGYTF.

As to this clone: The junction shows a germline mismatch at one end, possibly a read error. The CDR3 spells CASSGAAGTEAQYF. For the CDR3, the DNA is TGCGCCAGCAGCGGAGCCGCCGGGACAGAGGCCCAGTACTTC. The chain employs TRBV5-1 and TRBJ2-5; 7 bases are shared with TRBD1. The V gene's germline CDR1 is SGHRS and CDR2 YFSETQ. There are 14 residues in the CDR3. The entire variable domain, with the rest obtained from reference TRBV5-1 and TRBJ2-5, is as follows: KAGVTQTPRYLIKTRGQQVTLSCSPISGHRSVSWYQQTPGQGLQFLFEYFSETQRNKGNFPGRFSGRQFSNSRSEMNVSTLELGDSALYLCASSGAAGTEAQYFGPGTRLLVL.

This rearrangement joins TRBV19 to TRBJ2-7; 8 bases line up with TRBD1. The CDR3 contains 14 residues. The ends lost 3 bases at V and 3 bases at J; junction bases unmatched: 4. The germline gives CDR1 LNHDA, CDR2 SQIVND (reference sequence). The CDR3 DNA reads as TGTGCCAGTAGTATTCGACAGGGGCACTACGAGCAGTACTTC. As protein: CASSIRQGHYEQYF.

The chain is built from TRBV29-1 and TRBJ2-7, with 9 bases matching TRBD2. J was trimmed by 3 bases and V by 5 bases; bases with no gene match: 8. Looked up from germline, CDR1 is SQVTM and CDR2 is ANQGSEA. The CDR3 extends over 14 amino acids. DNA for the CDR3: TGCAGCGTTAAGCGAGCGGGAGGCAACTACGAGCAGTACTTC. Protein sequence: CSVKRAGGNYEQYF.

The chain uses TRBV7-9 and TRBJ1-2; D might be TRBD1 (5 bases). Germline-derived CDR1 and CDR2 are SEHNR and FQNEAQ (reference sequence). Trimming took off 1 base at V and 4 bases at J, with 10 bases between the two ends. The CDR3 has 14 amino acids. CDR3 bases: TGTGCCAGCAGCTTAGAGTCAGGGCCCTATGGCTACACCTTC. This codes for CASSLESGPYGYTF.

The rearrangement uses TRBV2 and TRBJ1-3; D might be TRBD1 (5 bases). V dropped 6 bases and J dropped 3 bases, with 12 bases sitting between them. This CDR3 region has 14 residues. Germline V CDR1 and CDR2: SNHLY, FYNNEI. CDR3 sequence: CASRGEVYGNTIYF. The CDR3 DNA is TGTGCCAGCAGAGGGGAGGTGTATGGAAACACCATATATTTT. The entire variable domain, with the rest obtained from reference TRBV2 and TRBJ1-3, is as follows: EPEVTQTPSHQVTQMGQEVILRCVPISNHLYFYWYRQILGQKVEFLVSFYNNEISEKSEIFDDQFSVERPDGSNFTLKIRSTKLEDSAMYFCASRGEVYGNTIYFGEGSWLTVV.

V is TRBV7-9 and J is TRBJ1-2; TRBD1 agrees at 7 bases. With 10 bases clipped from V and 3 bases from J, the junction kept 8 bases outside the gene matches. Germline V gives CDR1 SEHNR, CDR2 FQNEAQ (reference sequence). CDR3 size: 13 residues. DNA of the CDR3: TGTGCCACCACTCCCACAGGGGACTATGGCTACACCTTC. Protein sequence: CATTPTGDYGYTF.

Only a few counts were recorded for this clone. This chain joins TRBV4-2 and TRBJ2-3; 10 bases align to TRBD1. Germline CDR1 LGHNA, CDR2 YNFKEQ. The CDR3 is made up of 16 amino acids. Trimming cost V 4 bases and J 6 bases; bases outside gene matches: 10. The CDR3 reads CASSRDPGQGSDTQYF. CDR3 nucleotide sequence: TGTGCCAGCAGCCGGGATCCGGGACAGGGGTCCGATACGCAGTATTTT.

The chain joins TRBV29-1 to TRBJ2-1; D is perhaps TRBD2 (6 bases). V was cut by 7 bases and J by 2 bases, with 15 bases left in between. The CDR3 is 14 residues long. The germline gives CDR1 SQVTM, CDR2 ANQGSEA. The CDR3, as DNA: TGCAGCGCACGTCCGGGGGATACCTACAATGAGCAGTTCTTC. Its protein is CSARPGDTYNEQFF.

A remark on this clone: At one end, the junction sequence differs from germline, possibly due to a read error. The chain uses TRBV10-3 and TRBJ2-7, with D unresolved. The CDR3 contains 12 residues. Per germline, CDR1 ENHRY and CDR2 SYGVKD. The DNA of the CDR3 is TGTGCCATCAGTGACCACACTACTACACTGTTCTTC. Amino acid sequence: CAISDHTTTLFF.

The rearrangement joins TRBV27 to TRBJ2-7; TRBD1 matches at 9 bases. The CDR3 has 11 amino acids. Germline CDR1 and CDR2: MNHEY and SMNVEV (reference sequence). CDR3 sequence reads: CEWTGVYEQYF. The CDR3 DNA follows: TGTGAGTGGACAGGGGTCTACGAGCAGTACTTC.

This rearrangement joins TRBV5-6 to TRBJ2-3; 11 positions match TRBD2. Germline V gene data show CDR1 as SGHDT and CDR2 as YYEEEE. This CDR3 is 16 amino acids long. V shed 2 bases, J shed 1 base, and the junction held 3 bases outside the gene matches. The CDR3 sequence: CASSFIAGGGTDTQYF. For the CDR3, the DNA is TGTGCCAGCAGCTTTATAGCGGGGGGGGGCACAGATACGCAGTATTTT.

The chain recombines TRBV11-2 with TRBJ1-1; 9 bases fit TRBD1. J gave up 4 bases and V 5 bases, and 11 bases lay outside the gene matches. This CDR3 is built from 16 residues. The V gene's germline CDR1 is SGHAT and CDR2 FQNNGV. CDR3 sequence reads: CASSPPNTGGGTEAFF. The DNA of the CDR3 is TGTGCCAGCAGCCCGCCCAATACAGGGGGCGGCACTGAAGCTTTCTTT.

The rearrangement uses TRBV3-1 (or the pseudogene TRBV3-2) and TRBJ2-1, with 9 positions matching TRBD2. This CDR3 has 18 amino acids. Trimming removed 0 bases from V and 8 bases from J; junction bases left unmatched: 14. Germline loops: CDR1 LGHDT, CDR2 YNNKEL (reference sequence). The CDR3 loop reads CASSQEGLAGRGTDEQFF. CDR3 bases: TGTGCCAGCAGCCAAGAAGGCCTAGCGGGGCGGGGTACTGATGAGCAGTTCTTC.

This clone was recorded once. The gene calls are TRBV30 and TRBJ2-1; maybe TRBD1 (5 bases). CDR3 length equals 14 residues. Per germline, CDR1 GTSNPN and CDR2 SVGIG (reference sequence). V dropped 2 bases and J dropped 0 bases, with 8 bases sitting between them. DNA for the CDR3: TGTGCCTGGAGTAATGGGGCCTCCTACAATGAGCAGTTCTTC. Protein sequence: CAWSNGASYNEQFF. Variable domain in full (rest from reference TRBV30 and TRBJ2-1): SQTIHQWPATLVQPVGSPLSLECTVEGTSNPNLYWYRQAAGRGLQLLFYSVGIGQISSEVPQNLSASRPQDRQFILSSKKLLLSDSGFYLCAWSNGASYNEQFFGPGTRLTVL.

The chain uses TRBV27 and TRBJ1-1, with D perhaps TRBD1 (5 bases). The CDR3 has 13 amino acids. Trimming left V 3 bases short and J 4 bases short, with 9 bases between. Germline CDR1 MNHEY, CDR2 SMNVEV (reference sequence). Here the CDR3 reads CASSFREGTEAFF. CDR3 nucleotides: TGTGCCAGCAGTTTCAGGGAGGGCACTGAAGCTTTCTTT.